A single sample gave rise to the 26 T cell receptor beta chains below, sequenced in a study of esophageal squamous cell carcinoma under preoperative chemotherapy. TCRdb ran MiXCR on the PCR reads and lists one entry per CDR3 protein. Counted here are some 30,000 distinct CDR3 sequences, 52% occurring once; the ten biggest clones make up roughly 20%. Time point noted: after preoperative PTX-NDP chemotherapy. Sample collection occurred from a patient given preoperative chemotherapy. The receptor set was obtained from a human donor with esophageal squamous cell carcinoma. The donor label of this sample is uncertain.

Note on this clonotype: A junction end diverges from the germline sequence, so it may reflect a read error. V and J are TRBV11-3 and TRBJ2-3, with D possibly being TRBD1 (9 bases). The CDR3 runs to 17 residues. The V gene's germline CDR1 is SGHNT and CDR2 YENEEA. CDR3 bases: TGTGCCAGCAGCTTCGTAGCGGGGACAGGGAATGTAAATATGCAGTACTTT. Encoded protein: CASSFVAGTGNVNMQYF.

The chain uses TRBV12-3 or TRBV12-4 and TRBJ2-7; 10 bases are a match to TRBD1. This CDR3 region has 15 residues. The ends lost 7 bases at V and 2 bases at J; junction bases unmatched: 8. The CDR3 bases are TGTGCCAGCAATGATAGGGACAGGGGAACCTACGAGCAGTACTTC. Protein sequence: CASNDRDRGTYEQYF.

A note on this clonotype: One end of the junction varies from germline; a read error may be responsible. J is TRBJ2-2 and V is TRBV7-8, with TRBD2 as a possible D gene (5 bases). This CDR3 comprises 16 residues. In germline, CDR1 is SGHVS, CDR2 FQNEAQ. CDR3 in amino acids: CASSRLEAVNTGKLYF. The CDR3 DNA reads TGTGCCAGCAGCCGCCTCGAGGCGGTAAACACCGGGAAGCTGTATTTT.

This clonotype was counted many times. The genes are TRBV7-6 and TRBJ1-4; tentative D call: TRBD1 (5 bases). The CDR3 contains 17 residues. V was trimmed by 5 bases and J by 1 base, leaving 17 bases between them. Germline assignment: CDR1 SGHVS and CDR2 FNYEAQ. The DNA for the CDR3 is TGTGCCAGCAGCATCGGCCCCACCCAGGGAACTAATGAAAAACTGTTTTTT. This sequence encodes CASSIGPTQGTNEKLFF.

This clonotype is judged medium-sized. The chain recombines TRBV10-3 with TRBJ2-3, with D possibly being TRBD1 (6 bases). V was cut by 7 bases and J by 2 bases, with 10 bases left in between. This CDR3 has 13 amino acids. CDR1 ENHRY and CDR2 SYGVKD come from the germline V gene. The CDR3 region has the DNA TGTGCCATCACGAGGGGGAACACAGATACGCAGTATTTT. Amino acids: CAITRGNTDTQYF.

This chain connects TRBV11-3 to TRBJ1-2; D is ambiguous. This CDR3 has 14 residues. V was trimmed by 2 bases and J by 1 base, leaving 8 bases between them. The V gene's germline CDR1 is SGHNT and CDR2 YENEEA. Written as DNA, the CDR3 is TGTGCCAGCAGCTTATCTATATTTAACTATGGCTACACCTTC. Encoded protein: CASSLSIFNYGYTF.

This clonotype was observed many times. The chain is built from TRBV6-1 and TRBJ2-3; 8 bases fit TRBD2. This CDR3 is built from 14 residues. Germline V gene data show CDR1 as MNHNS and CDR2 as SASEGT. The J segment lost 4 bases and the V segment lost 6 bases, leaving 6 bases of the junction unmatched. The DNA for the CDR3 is TGTGCCAGCAGGGGTAGCGGGGAGCCAGATACGCAGTATTTT. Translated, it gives CASRGSGEPDTQYF.

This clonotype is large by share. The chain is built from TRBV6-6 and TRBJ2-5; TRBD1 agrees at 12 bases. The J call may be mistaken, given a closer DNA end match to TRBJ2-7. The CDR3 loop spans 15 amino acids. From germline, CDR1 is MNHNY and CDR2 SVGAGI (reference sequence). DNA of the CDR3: TGTGCCAGCAGTTACCTGGGACAGGGGGCATCCGAGCAGTACTTC. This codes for CASSYLGQGASEQYF.

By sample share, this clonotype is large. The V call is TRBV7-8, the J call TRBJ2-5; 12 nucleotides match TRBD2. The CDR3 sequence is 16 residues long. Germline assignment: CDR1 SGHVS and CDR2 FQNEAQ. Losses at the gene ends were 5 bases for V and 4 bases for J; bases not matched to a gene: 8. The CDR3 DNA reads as TGTGCCAGCAGCCCAAGACTAGCGGGGGCCTCAGAGACCCAGTACTTC. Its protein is CASSPRLAGASETQYF. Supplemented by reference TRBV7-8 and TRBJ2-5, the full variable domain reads GAGVSQSPRYKVAKRGQDVALRCDPISGHVSLFWYQQALGQGPEFLTYFQNEAQLDKSGLPSDRFFAERPEGSVSTLKIQRTQQEDSAVYLCASSPRLAGASETQYFGPGTRLLVL.

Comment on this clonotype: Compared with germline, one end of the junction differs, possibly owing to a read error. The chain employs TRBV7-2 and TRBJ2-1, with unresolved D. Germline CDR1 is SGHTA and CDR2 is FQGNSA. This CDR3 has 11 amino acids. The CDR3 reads CASSPSQRKYF. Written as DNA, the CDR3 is TGTGCCAGCAGCCCCTCCCAGAGGAAGTACTTC.

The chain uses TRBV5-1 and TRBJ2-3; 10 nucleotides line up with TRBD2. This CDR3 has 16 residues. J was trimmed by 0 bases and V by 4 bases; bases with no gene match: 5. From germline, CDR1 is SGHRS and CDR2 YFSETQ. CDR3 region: CASSPGLAESTDTQYF. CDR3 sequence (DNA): TGCGCCAGCAGCCCAGGACTAGCGGAGAGCACAGATACGCAGTATTTT.

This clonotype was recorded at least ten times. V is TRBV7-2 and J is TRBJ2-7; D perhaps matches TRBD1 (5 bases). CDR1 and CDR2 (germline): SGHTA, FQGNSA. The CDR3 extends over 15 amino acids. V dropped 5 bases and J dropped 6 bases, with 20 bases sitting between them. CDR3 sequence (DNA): TGTGCCAGCAGCCACAACAGTGGGGCCGGGCTCGAGCAGTACTTC. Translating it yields CASSHNSGAGLEQYF.

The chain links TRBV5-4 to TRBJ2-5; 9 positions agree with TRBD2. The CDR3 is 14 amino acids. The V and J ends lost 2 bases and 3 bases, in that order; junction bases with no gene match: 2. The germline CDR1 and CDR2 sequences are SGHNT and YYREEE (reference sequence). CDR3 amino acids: CASSFSGGEETQYF. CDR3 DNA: TGTGCCAGCAGCTTTAGCGGGGGTGAAGAGACCCAGTACTTC.

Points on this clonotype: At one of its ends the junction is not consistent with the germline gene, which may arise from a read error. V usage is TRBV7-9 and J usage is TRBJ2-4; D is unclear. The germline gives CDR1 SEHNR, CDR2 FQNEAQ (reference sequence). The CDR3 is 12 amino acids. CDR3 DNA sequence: TGTGCCAGCGGCCCTGACCTGAACATCCAGTACTTC. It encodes CASGPDLNIQYF.

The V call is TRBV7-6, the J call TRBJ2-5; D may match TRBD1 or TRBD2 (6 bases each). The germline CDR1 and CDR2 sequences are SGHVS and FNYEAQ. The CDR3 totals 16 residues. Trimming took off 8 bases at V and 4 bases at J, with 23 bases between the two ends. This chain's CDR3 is CASGGLGGPGGETQYF. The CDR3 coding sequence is TGTGCCAGCGGGGGGCTCGGAGGCCCGGGCGGAGAGACCCAGTACTTC. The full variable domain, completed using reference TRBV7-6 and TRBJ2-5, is GAGVSQSPRYKVTKRGQDVALRCDPISGHVSLYWYRQALGQGPEFLTYFNYEAQQDKSGLPNDRFSAERPEGSISTLTIQRTEQRDSAMYRCASGGLGGPGGETQYFGPGTRLLVL.

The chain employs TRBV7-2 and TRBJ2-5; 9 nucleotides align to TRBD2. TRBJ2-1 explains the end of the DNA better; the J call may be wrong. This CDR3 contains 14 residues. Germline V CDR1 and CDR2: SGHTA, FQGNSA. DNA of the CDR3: TGTGCCACACCGAGGGGTAGCGGGAGCAATGAGCAGTTCTTC. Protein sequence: CATPRGSGSNEQFF.

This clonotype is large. The CDR3 nucleotides are TGTGCCAGCAGCCGCGGCGAATCCTACGAGCAGTACTTC. Translated: CASSRGESYEQYF. This chain links TRBV7-8 with TRBJ2-7; D gene uncertain. The V and J ends lost 5 bases and 1 base respectively, with 9 bases between them. The CDR3 extends over 13 amino acids. Germline lookup yields CDR1 SGHVS and CDR2 FQNEAQ. Supplemented by reference TRBV7-8 and TRBJ2-7, the full variable domain reads GAGVSQSPRYKVAKRGQDVALRCDPISGHVSLFWYQQALGQGPEFLTYFQNEAQLDKSGLPSDRFFAERPEGSVSTLKIQRTQQEDSAVYLCASSRGESYEQYFGPGTRLTVT.

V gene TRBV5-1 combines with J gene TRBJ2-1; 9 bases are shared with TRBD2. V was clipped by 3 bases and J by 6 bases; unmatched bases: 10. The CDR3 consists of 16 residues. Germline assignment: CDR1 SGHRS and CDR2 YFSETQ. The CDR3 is CASSWGGAGGPNEQFF. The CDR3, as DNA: TGCGCCAGCAGCTGGGGGGGGGCGGGGGGGCCCAATGAGCAGTTCTTC. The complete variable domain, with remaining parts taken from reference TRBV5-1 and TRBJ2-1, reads KAGVTQTPRYLIKTRGQQVTLSCSPISGHRSVSWYQQTPGQGLQFLFEYFSETQRNKGNFPGRFSGRQFSNSRSEMNVSTLELGDSALYLCASSWGGAGGPNEQFFGPGTRLTVL.

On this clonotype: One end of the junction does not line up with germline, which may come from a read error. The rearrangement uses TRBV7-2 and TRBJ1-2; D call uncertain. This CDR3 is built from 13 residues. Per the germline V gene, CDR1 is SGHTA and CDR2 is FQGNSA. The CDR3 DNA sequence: TGTGCCAGCAGCTTAGGATATAACTCTGAAGACACCTTT. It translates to CASSLGYNSEDTF.

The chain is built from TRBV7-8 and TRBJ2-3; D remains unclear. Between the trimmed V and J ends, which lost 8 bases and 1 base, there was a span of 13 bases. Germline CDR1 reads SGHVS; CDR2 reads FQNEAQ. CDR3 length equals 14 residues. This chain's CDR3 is CASSRNWGTDTQYF. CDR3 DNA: TGTGCCAGCTCACGGAATTGGGGCACAGATACGCAGTATTTT.

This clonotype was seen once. CDR3 sequence reads: CASSMGLNTGELFF. The CDR3 DNA follows: TGTGCCAGCAGCATGGGATTGAACACCGGGGAGCTGTTTTTT. The gene calls are TRBV7-2 and TRBJ2-3, with no clear D. Near its end, the DNA agrees better with TRBJ2-2, so the J call may be wrong. Per the germline V gene, CDR1 is SGHTA and CDR2 is FQGNSA. CDR3 length: 14 residues.

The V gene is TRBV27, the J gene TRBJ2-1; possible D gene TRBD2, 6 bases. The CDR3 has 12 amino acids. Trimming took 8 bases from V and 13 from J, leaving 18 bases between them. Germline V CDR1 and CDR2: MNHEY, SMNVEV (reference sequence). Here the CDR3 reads CASGFREETQFF. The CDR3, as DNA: TGTGCCAGCGGATTCAGGGAGGAGACCCAGTTCTTC.

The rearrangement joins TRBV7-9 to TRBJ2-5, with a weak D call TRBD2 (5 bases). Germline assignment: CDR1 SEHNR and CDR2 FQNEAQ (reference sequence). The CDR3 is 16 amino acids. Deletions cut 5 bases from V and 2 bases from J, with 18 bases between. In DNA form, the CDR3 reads TGTGCCAGCAGCACCCGAAGCGGATGGGATCAAGAGACCCAGTACTTC. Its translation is CASSTRSGWDQETQYF.

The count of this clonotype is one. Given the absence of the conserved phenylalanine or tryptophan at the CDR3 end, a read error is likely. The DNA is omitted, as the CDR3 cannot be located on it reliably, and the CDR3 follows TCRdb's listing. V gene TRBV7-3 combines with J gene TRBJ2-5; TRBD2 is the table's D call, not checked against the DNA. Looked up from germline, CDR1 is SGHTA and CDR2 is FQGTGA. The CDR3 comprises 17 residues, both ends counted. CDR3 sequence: CASSSGLRGRGEETRYS.

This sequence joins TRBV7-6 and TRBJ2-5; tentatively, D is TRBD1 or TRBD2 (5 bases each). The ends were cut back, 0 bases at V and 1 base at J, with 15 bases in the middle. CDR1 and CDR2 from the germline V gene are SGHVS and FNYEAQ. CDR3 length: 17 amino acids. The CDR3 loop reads CASSLAVGTAVQETQYF. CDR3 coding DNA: TGTGCCAGCAGCTTAGCGGTCGGGACCGCCGTCCAAGAGACCCAGTACTTC.

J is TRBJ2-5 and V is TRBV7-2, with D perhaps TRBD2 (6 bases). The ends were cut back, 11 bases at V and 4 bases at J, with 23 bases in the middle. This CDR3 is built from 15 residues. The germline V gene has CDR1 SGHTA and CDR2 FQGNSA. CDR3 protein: CAAGFVGRDRETQYF. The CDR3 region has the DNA TGTGCCGCGGGGTTCGTGGGCCGAGACCGAGAGACCCAGTACTTC.